These T cell receptor beta chains were read from a single sample in a study of T cells after yellow fever vaccination. In TCRdb, the 5' RACE reads were re-called with MiXCR into one record per CDR3 protein. This sample has fewer than 400,000 distinct CDR3 sequences, with about 6% found just once. The material was PBMCs, obtained 5 days after the yellow fever booster vaccination. All receptors come from a man aged 25-40 years who received the YFV17D yellow fever vaccine. The CDR3 runs from the conserved cysteine through the conserved F or W. The order of the fields is J gene, D gene, V gene, clone size, CDR3 protein, CDR3 DNA. D genes are given only for firm matches. Clone size appears in some rows only: once, few, many, or a class for an expanded clone.

TRBJ1-1	TRBD1	TRBV3-1	few	CASSSTGEVAFF	TGTGCCAGCAGTTCTACAGGGGAGGTAGCTTTCTTT
TRBJ1-2	.	TRBV20-1	few	CSARRRGRGNGYTF	TGCAGTGCTAGAAGGAGGGGCAGGGGAAATGGCTACACCTTC
TRBJ1-2	TRBD1	TRBV15	few	CATSRDLGTGVGYTF	TGTGCCACCAGCAGAGATCTCGGGACAGGGGTTGGCTACACCTTC
TRBJ2-7	.	TRBV29-1	few	CSVLRAYEQYF	TGCAGCGTTTTGCGGGCTTACGAGCAGTACTTC
TRBJ1-4	.	TRBV19	few	CASSTPLGEKLFF	TGTGCCAGTAGCACCCCTCTGGGGGAAAAACTGTTTTTT
TRBJ2-5	.	TRBV6-2/TRBV6-3	.	CASSGGQPLLYQETQYF	TGTGCCAGCAGCGGGGGACAGCCATTACTCTACCAAGAGACCCAGTACTTC
TRBJ2-7	TRBD2	TRBV5-1	many	CASSREGLNEQYF	TGCGCCAGCAGTCGGGAGGGCCTGAACGAGCAGTACTTC
TRBJ2-3	.	TRBV12-3/TRBV12-4	.	CASTPGQKYPPDTQYF	TGTGCCAGCACTCCGGGACAAAAATATCCCCCGGATACGCAGTATTTT
TRBJ1-5	.	TRBV6-1	many	CASSRAGTISNQPQHF	TGTGCCAGCAGCCGAGCCGGGACAATTAGCAATCAGCCCCAGCATTTT
TRBJ2-3	.	TRBV20-1	.	CSASHGDTGPYTQYF	TGCAGTGCTAGTCATGGTGACACCGGGCCTTATACGCAGTATTTT
TRBJ2-3	.	TRBV12-3/TRBV12-4	few	CASSPGLLSTDTQYF	TGTGCCAGCAGCCCGGGACTCCTCAGCACAGATACGCAGTATTTT
TRBJ2-1	TRBD2	TRBV7-2	.	CASSLESLAGRNEQFF	TGTGCCAGCAGCTTAGAATCGTTAGCGGGACGGAATGAGCAGTTCTTC
TRBJ2-3	.	TRBV27	.	CGSSFSLASTDTQYF	TGTGGCAGCAGTTTCTCGCTAGCGAGCACAGATACGCAGTATTTT
TRBJ1-1	.	TRBV5-4	.	CASSPIAGNEAFF	TGTGCCAGCAGCCCAATCGCAGGGAATGAAGCTTTCTTT
TRBJ2-7	TRBD2	TRBV7-2	.	CASSLQAGTNYEQYF	TGTGCCAGCAGCTTACAAGCCGGGACTAACTACGAGCAGTACTTC
TRBJ2-7	.	TRBV29-1	many	CSVEEGPDLYF	TGCAGCGTTGAAGAGGGGCCAGACCTTTACTTC
TRBJ2-3	TRBD2	TRBV7-3	.	CASSLTFLAGNSDTQYF	TGTGCCAGCAGCTTAACTTTCCTAGCGGGGAATTCGGATACGCAGTATTTT
TRBJ2-1	TRBD2	TRBV18	many	CASSKLGLAGKGITYNEQFF	TGTGCCAGCTCAAAGTTAGGACTAGCGGGAAAAGGAATCACCTACAATGAGCAGTTCTTC
TRBJ1-3	.	TRBV11-2	.	CASSFRTVNSGNTIYF	TGTGCCAGCAGCTTCCGGACGGTCAACTCTGGAAACACCATATATTTT
TRBJ2-7	.	TRBV25-1	many	CASSLLGNDEQYF	TGTGCCAGCAGTTTACTAGGGAATGACGAGCAGTACTTC
TRBJ1-5	.	TRBV7-2	many	CASSLQAGINQPQHF	TGTGCCAGCAGCTTACAGGCAGGGATCAACCAGCCCCAGCATTTT
TRBJ1-1	.	TRBV4-3	.	CASSQEVWGNTEAFF	TGCGCCAGCAGCCAAGAGGTTTGGGGGAACACTGAAGCTTTCTTT
TRBJ2-3	TRBD1	TRBV24-1	.	CATSDQWDRGRMDTQYF	TGTGCCACCAGTGATCAATGGGACAGGGGGCGCATGGATACGCAGTATTTT
TRBJ2-5	.	TRBV7-9	.	CASSPVPGAQYF	TGTGCCAGCAGCCCCGTCCCTGGGGCCCAGTACTTC
TRBJ2-2	TRBD2	TRBV12-3/TRBV12-4	.	CASSFGGRATGELFF	TGTGCCAGCAGTTTTGGGGGGAGGGCCACCGGGGAGCTGTTTTTT
TRBJ2-5	.	TRBV20-1	many	CSAEPLQNQETQYF	TGCAGTGCCGAACCCTTACAGAACCAAGAGACCCAGTACTTC
TRBJ2-2	TRBD2	TRBV5-1	many	CASSSTGTSGSLDTGELFF	TGCGCCAGCAGCTCCACCGGGACTAGCGGGAGCCTCGACACCGGGGAGCTGTTTTTT
TRBJ1-4	TRBD1	TRBV12-3/TRBV12-4	few	CASRSTGGRDKLFF	TGTGCCAGCAGATCGACAGGGGGCAGAGATAAACTGTTTTTT
TRBJ2-1	TRBD2	TRBV20-1	many	CSADRSGRAQNEQFF	TGCAGTGCTGACCGTAGCGGGAGGGCCCAGAATGAGCAGTTCTTC
TRBJ2-1	.	TRBV14	few	CASSHQKGSYNEQFF	TGTGCCAGCAGCCACCAGAAGGGCTCCTACAATGAGCAGTTCTTC
TRBJ2-1	TRBD2	TRBV12-3/TRBV12-4	many	CASSSWLAGGSGEQFF	TGTGCCAGCAGCTCCTGGCTAGCGGGAGGATCGGGTGAGCAGTTCTTC
TRBJ2-3	.	TRBV7-2	many	CASSLRAGAGDTQYF	TGTGCCAGCAGCTTACGAGCCGGAGCTGGCGATACGCAGTATTTT
TRBJ2-1	TRBD2	TRBV5-1	few	CASSQTGTSGLNEQFF	TGCGCCAGCAGCCAGACCGGGACTAGCGGGCTGAATGAGCAGTTCTTC
TRBJ2-3	TRBD2	TRBV6-1	few	CASGRGAGVDTQYF	TGTGCCAGCGGGAGAGGGGCGGGAGTAGATACGCAGTATTTT
TRBJ2-1	.	TRBV18	few	CASSPMWDTFNEQFF	TGTGCCAGCTCACCAATGTGGGACACCTTTAATGAGCAGTTCTTC
TRBJ2-3	.	TRBV29-1	.	CSVGPKTAPSTDTQYF	TGCAGCGTAGGCCCTAAAACAGCTCCGTCCACAGATACGCAGTATTTT
TRBJ2-3	TRBD2	TRBV18	few	CASSPVLAGRSDTQYF	TGTGCCAGCTCACCAGTCCTAGCGGGAAGGTCAGATACGCAGTATTTT
TRBJ1-5	.	TRBV20-1	.	CSAGNQPQHF	TGCAGTGCAGGAAATCAGCCCCAGCATTTT
TRBJ2-5	.	TRBV15	many	CATSRDLAGGTETQYF	TGTGCCACCAGCAGAGATCTTGCGGGCGGGACGGAGACCCAGTACTTC
TRBJ2-4	.	TRBV7-2	few	CASSLVGGGIQYF	TGTGCCAGCAGCTTAGTAGGGGGGGGCATTCAGTACTTC
TRBJ1-5	.	TRBV12-3/TRBV12-4	many	CASSSDLDQPQHF	TGTGCCAGCAGTTCCGACTTGGATCAGCCCCAGCATTTT
TRBJ2-7	TRBD2	TRBV20-1	many	CSARGLAGVYEQYF	TGCAGTGCTAGGGGACTAGCGGGAGTTTACGAGCAGTACTTC
TRBJ2-7	TRBD2	TRBV4-3	many	CASSQDYSGAAYEQYF	TGCGCCAGCAGCCAAGATTATAGCGGGGCAGCCTACGAGCAGTACTTC
TRBJ2-2	TRBD2	TRBV20-1	few	CSARPRESNTGELFF	TGCAGTGCTAGACCGCGGGAGTCGAACACCGGGGAGCTGTTTTTT
TRBJ2-3	TRBD1	TRBV20-1	.	CSAVPGQGPADTQYF	TGCAGTGCTGTCCCGGGACAGGGTCCGGCAGATACGCAGTATTTT
TRBJ2-7	.	TRBV4-3	few	CASSSQGGIHEQYF	TGCGCCAGCAGCTCACAAGGGGGGATCCACGAGCAGTACTTC
TRBJ2-1	.	TRBV15	many	CATSPGYSYNEQFF	TGTGCCACCAGCCCGGGATACTCCTACAATGAGCAGTTCTTC
TRBJ2-3	.	TRBV24-1	few	CATSGAFGTDTQYF	TGTGCCACCAGCGGCGCATTTGGCACAGATACGCAGTATTTT
TRBJ1-4	.	TRBV29-1	many	CSVGVGLTNEKLFF	TGCAGCGTTGGCGTGGGCCTAACTAATGAAAAACTGTTTTTT
TRBJ1-2	.	TRBV6-1	.	CASSDRASYGYTF	TGTGCCAGCAGTGATAGGGCTTCCTATGGCTACACCTTC
TRBJ2-2	.	TRBV5-1	few	CASSLSFDPTGELFF	TGCGCCAGCAGCTTGTCGTTTGACCCCACCGGGGAGCTGTTTTTT
TRBJ2-5	TRBD1	TRBV9	.	CASSAIGTAQETQYF	TGTGCCAGCAGCGCAATCGGGACAGCCCAAGAGACCCAGTACTTC
TRBJ2-2	TRBD1	TRBV19	.	CASSIDRWRQGPGELFF	TGTGCCAGTAGTATAGATCGGTGGCGACAGGGGCCCGGGGAGCTGTTTTTT
TRBJ1-2	.	TRBV6-1	.	CASSETRGIGYTF	TGTGCCAGCAGTGAAACCAGGGGCATTGGCTACACCTTC
TRBJ2-2	.	TRBV24-1	few	CATSDPYTGELFF	TGTGCCACCAGTGATCCATACACCGGGGAGCTGTTTTTT
TRBJ1-5	TRBD1	TRBV7-9	few	CASSPPRDRGPQGPQHF	TGTGCCAGCAGCCCTCCTCGGGACAGGGGGCCGCAGGGGCCCCAGCATTTT
TRBJ1-1	TRBD1	TRBV7-3	many	CASGTAMNTEAFF	TGTGCCAGCGGGACAGCTATGAACACTGAAGCTTTCTTT